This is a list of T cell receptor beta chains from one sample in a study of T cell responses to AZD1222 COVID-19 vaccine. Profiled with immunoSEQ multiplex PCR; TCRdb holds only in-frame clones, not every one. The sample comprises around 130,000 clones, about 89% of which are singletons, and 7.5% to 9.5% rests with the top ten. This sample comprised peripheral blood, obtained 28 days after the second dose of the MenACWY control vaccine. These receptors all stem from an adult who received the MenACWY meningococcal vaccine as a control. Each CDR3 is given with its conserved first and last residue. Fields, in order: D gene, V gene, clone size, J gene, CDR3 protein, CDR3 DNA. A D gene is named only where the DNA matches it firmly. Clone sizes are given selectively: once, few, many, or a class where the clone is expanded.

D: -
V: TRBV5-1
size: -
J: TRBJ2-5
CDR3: CASSLAPTGGETQYF
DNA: TGCGCCAGCAGCTTGGCCCCGACCGGGGGAGAGACCCAGTACTTC

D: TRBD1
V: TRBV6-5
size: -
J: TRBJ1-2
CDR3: CASSPGQPQYYGYTF
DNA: TGTGCCAGCAGCCCGGGACAGCCACAATACTATGGCTACACCTTC

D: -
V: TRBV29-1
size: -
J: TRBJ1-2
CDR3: CSVAYSFNYGYTF
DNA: TGCAGCGTTGCATACAGCTTCAACTATGGCTACACCTTC

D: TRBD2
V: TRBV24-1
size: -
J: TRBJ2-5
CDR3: CATGDRLADGSEETQYF
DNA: TGTGCCACCGGGGACCGACTAGCGGATGGGTCTGAGGAGACCCAGTACTTC

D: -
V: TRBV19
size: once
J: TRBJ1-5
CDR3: CASTTLNQPQHF
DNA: TGTGCCAGTACCACTCTTAATCAGCCCCAGCATTTT

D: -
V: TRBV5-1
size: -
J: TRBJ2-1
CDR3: CASSFTSHNEQFF
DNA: TGCGCCAGCAGCTTCACTAGTCACAATGAGCAGTTCTTC

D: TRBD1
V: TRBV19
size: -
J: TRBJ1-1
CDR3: CASSITTGIGTEAFF
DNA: TGTGCCAGTAGTATCACGACAGGGATCGGCACTGAAGCTTTCTTT

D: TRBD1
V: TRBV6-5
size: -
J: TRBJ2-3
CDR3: CASARDRESTDTQYF
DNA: TGTGCCAGCGCCCGGGACAGGGAGAGCACAGATACGCAGTATTTT

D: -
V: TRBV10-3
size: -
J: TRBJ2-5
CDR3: CATGPSGPETQYF
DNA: TGTGCCACCGGACCCTCGGGCCCAGAGACCCAGTACTTC

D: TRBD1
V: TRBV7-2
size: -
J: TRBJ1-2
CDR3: CASSSAQGAYGYTF
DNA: TGTGCCAGCAGCTCCGCCCAGGGGGCCTATGGCTACACCTTC

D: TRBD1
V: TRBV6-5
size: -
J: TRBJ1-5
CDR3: CASSSQGQNQPQHF
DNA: TGTGCCAGCAGTTCACAGGGGCAAAATCAGCCCCAGCATTTT

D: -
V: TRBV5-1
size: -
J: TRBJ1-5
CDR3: CASSLAQNQPQHF
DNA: TGCGCCAGCAGCTTGGCCCAAAATCAGCCCCAGCATTTT

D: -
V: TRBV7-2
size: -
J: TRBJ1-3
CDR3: CASSFQASSGNTIYF
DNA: TGTGCCAGCAGCTTCCAGGCTAGCTCTGGAAACACCATATATTTT

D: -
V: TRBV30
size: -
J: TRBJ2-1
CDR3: CAWRRGYNEQFF
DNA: TGTGCCTGGAGAAGGGGCTACAATGAGCAGTTCTTC

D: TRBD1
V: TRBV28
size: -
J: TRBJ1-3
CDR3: CASSSDRVGSGNTIYF
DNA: TGTGCCAGCAGTTCCGACAGGGTCGGCTCTGGAAACACCATATATTTT

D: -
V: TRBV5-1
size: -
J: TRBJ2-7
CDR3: CASSLQGSSYEQYF
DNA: TGCGCCAGCAGCTTACAGGGATCCTCCTACGAGCAGTACTTC

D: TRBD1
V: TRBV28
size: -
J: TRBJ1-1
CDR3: CASRDGQGFGTEAFF
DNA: TGTGCCAGCAGGGACGGACAGGGCTTTGGCACTGAAGCTTTCTTT

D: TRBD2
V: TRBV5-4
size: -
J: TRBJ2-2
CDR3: CASSSASGSNTGELFF
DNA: TGTGCCAGCAGCTCGGCTAGCGGCTCGAACACCGGGGAGCTGTTTTTT

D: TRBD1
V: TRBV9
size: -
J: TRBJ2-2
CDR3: CASSVGGQPNTGELFF
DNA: TGTGCCAGCAGCGTAGGGGGACAGCCGAACACCGGGGAGCTGTTTTTT

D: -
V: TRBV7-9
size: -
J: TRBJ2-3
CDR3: CASSLDLAGGGTDTQYF
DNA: TGTGCCAGCAGCTTAGATTTGGCGGGTGGTGGCACAGATACGCAGTATTTT

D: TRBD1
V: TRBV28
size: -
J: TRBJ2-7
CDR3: CASTVLTGGPHEQYF
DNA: TGTGCCAGCACCGTACTGACAGGGGGCCCGCACGAGCAGTACTTC

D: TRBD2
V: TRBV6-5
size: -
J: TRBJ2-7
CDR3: CATKAGGLLEQYF
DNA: TGTGCCACCAAGGCGGGGGGGCTTTTGGAGCAGTACTTC

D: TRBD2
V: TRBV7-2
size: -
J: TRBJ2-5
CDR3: CASSPPLAGGLETQYF
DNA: TGTGCCAGCAGCCCCCCCCTAGCGGGGGGGCTAGAGACCCAGTACTTC

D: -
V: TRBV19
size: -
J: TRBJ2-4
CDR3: CASLGVAKNIQYF
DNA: TGTGCCAGCTTGGGGGTAGCCAAAAACATTCAGTACTTC